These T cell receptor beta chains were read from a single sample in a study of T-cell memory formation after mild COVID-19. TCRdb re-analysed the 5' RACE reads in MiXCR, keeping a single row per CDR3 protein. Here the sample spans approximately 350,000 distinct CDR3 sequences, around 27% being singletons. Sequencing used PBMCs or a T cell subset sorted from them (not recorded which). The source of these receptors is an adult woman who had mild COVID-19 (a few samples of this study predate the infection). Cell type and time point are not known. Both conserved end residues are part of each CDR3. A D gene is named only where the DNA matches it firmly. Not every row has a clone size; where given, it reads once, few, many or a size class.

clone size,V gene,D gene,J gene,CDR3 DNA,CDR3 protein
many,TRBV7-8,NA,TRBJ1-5,TGTGCCAGCAGCTTAAGCAATCAGCCCCAGCATTTT,CASSLSNQPQHF
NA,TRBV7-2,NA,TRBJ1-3,TGTGCCAGCAGCTTAGAGCCCCGGACCCGGTGGGACACCATATATTTT,CASSLEPRTRWDTIYF
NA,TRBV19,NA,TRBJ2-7,TGTGCCAGTAGTTTCCCAGGGGCCAGCTCCTACGAGCAGTACTTC,CASSFPGASSYEQYF
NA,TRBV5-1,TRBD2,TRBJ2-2,TGCGCCAGCAGCTTGCCCAGGAGAGCTAGCGGGGGATACACCGGGGAGCTGTTTTTT,CASSLPRRASGGYTGELFF
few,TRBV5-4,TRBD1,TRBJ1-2,TGTGCCAGCAGCCGACCCGGACAGGGGAACGGCTACACCTTC,CASSRPGQGNGYTF
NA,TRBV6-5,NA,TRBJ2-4,TGTGCCAGCAGTTACTTTCGGGGAGCCAAAAACATTCAGTACTTC,CASSYFRGAKNIQYF
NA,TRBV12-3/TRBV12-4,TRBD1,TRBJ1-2,TGTGCCAGCAGTTTAGCGCTCCCCGGGACAGGGGCCGGCTACACCTTC,CASSLALPGTGAGYTF
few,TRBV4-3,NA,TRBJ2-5,TGCGCCAGCAGCCAAGGGGCACTGGAAGAGACCCAGTACTTC,CASSQGALEETQYF
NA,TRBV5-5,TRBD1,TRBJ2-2,TGTGCCAGCAGCTCCGGACAGGTCAACACCGGGGAGCTGTTTTTT,CASSSGQVNTGELFF
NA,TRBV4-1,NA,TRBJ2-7,TGCGCCAGCAGCCAGAAGGACAGCCCCTACGAGCAGTACTTC,CASSQKDSPYEQYF
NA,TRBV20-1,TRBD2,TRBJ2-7,TGCAAAGCCGGAGGGACTAGTGGCTACGAGCAGTACTTC,CKAGGTSGYEQYF
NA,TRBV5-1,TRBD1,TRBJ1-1,TGCGCCAGCAGCTTGGGTGACAGGGCCGGTGACACTGAAGCTTTCTTT,CASSLGDRAGDTEAFF
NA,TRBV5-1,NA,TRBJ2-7,TGCGCCAGCCTATCCGACTGGACAATATACGAGCAGTACTTC,CASLSDWTIYEQYF
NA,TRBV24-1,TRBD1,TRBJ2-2,TGTGCCACCAGTGGGGGGACAGGGCGCGCCGGGGAGCTGTTTTTT,CATSGGTGRAGELFF
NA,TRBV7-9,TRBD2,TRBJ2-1,TGTGCCAGCACCACGCTAGCGGGAGGGCCCTACAATGAGCAGTTCTTC,CASTTLAGGPYNEQFF
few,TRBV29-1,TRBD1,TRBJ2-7,TGCAGCGCCACCTCACAGGGGCTATACGAGCAGTACTTC,CSATSQGLYEQYF
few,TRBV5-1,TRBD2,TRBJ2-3,TGCGCCAGCAGCGCTCGGACTAGCGGCTCAGATACGCAGTATTTT,CASSARTSGSDTQYF
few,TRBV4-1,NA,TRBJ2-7,TGCGCCAGCAGCCAAGATCTTGGTGGCAGCTCCTACGAGCAGTACTTC,CASSQDLGGSSYEQYF
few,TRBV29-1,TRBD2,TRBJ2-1,TGCAGCGTGACGGGGGGTTGGAGGAGGGGAAGCTACAATGAGCAGTTCTTC,CSVTGGWRRGSYNEQFF
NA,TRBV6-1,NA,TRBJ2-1,TGTGCCAGCAGTGAAGGGGGGATGGCCTACAATGAGCAGTTCTTC,CASSEGGMAYNEQFF
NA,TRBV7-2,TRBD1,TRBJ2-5,TGTGCCAGCAGCCAGGGGGATCACCAAGAGACCCAGTACTTC,CASSQGDHQETQYF
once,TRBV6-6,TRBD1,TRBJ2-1,TGTGCCAGCACCCACCAACAGGGGGATGAGCAGTTCTTC,CASTHQQGDEQFF
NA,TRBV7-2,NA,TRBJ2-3,TGTGCCAGCAGCTGGAGGCGGGGTACTAGCACAGATACGCAGTATTTT,CASSWRRGTSTDTQYF
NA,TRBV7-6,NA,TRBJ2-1,TGTGCCAGCAGCTACAACTACAATGAGCAGTTCTTC,CASSYNYNEQFF
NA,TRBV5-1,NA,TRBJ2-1,TGCGCCAGCAGACGTACAGGGTTTACGTCCTACAATGAGCAGTTCTTC,CASRRTGFTSYNEQFF
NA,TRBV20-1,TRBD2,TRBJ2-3,TGCAGTGCTAGAGATGGGCTAGCGGGGGTCACAGATACGCAGTATTTT,CSARDGLAGVTDTQYF
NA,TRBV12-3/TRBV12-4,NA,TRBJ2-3,TGTGCCAGCACAGGGGCAGATACGCAGTATTTT,CASTGADTQYF